This TCR beta chain was profiled in a study of cytomegalovirus exposure and HLA in healthy donors. Study information: Out of 150 million to 200 million T cells, an earlier analysis found about 120 million unique TCR beta sequences in total. Study-wide results and limits: Both high specificity and high sensitivity reportedly marked the classifier's diagnosis of cytomegalovirus status. Some TCR beta chains (164 of them) were listed as cytomegalovirus-associated. Later on, an analysis tied over 15,000 TCR beta sequences to HLA alleles at 0.05 false discovery rate.

With 60 Vbeta and 13 Jbeta primers, the PCR was carried out. Using immunoSEQ multiplex PCR, the repertoire was profiled, and TCRdb retains in-frame clones only, with some absent. Of about 98,000 clones in the sample, under 80% were seen once. Germline loops: CDR1 LGHNA, CDR2 YSLEER. The CDR3 is made up of 16 amino acids. V trimming: 4 bases; J trimming: 0 bases; junction bases outside the gene matches: 7. Notes on this clone: Its antigen is unknown.

The chain is built from TRBV4-3 and TRBJ1-1; 8 nucleotides match TRBD1. The receptor was isolated from a male donor in good health and CMV-seronegative. Sequencing was done on a sample of PBMCs. The CDR3 DNA reads as TGCGCCAGCAGCCGAGCGGAGACAGGGGTGAACACTGAAGCTTTCTTT. It translates to CASSRAETGVNTEAFF.